The TCR beta chain under discussion was sequenced for a study of blood T cell repertoires in COVID-19. Study-wide context: Specimens from acute and convalescent COVID-19 originated in the United States, Italy and Spain.

Method: immunoSEQ multiplex PCR; TCRdb's copy keeps in-frame clones and lacks some. The top ten clones hold under 6% of a sample with some 120,000 clones, about 83% of them seen once. Germline CDR1 reads SGHTA; CDR2 reads FQGNSA. Trimming left V 0 bases short and J 0 bases short, with 12 bases between. CDR3 size: 16 residues. The sample comprised peripheral blood. This clonotype was sampled from an elderly man with active or convalescent COVID-19. The chain couples TRBV7-2 to TRBJ2-7; D might be TRBD2 (6 bases). CDR3 loop: CASSLAQGLLSYEQYF. CDR3 DNA: TGTGCCAGCAGCTTAGCCCAGGGACTCCTCTCCTACGAGCAGTACTTC.